This T cell receptor (beta chain) comes out of a study of T cell repertoires in ileal Crohn's disease (dated by TCRdb to between 2018 and 2020). With regard to the full study: The median duration of disease was approximately 7.9 years, and at the time of surgery approximately 34% of patients were active smokers. All patients had surgery for a complication: stricturing disease in approximately 60% and penetrating disease in roughly 40%. Roughly half of the patients were given postoperative therapy, with more than 15 on anti-TNF agents and approximately 12 on thiopurines. A prospective multicentre cohort supplied the 50 or so Crohn's disease patients whose TCR repertoires were analysed. Running in parallel with the study was a multicentre cohort set up to find predictors of early endoscopic recurrence following ileocolonic resection. Endoscopic postoperative recurrence was defined by a Rutgeerts score above i0. A total of about 170 mucosal samples from 57 patients were sequenced, collected from several sites on the surgical specimen and at postoperative endoscopy.

Counted from cysteine to phenylalanine, this CDR3 has 16 amino acids. CDR3 DNA is the only sequence kept; it has 48 bases, read in frame from the first base. Notes on this clone: The specificity of this receptor is unknown. Base qualities are not provided; no much larger clone lies one nucleotide away.

Results and caveats for the whole study, not just this receptor: Compared with CD4 T cells, sorted CD8 T cells held more high-frequency clones, which suggests that the mucosal expansions were mostly CD8. Higher percentages of high-frequency clones at the time of surgery were linked to endoscopic recurrence, and every patient with clonality above 26.8% (18/57) had recurrence. A significantly higher proportion of clonal expansions was observed in active smokers at surgery than in non-smokers (approximately 28% vs 17%, p=0.02). Mucosal CD4 and CD8 T cells were sorted and sequenced only in a subgroup of patients, the size of which was not stated.

Eligible patients were adults with ileal or ileocolonic Crohn's disease who had an indication for ileocolonic resection. Whole ileal mucosal biopsies were kept frozen at -80 degrees C prior to DNA extraction. Genomic DNA was isolated from frozen whole biopsies using a TRizol-based method, and the DNA was quantified with a NanoDrop 2000 spectrophotometer. For commercial TCRB immunosequencing, about 0.45 micrograms of biopsy DNA were submitted for each sample. Adaptive Biotechnology amplified CDR3 regions from genomic DNA with a two-step multiplex PCR that controlled for amplification bias. Primers covering every V and J gene segment were used in the first PCR, while barcodes and Illumina adapters were added in the second PCR. An Illumina instrument was used to sequence the CDR3 libraries. The study's processing was this. The analysis used both the pipelines supplied by the vendor and custom analysis of the raw data in R/Bioconductor with R version 3.3.0. Clonality, which ranges from 0 to 1, was calculated as the inverse of the normalised Shannon entropy across all productive clones. High-frequency clones were defined as the share of the repertoire taken up by the top 100 clones, keeping only clones that passed a 95% confidence test. Overlap between samples was measured with the Morisita-Horn index, while repertoire diversity was measured with the Simpson index. TCRdb mirrors the immuneACCESS table, restricted to in-frame sequences. Some clones are absent from its copies; in checked studies, under half trace to an unresolved V gene, and the reason for the others is unknown. That table furnishes V, J and clone size, whereas the DNA furnished D and trimming. The sample table records 11,000 to 15,000 clones; around four fifths of these occur just once. Jointly, the top ten make up 6% of the sample.

The clonotype comes from an adult with Crohn's disease. Sequenced input: ileal tissue. The sequence joins TRBV21-1 to TRBJ1-2. TRBV21-1 is a recognized pseudogene. The CDR3 sequence is CASSKGLGGGVGGYTF. The DNA sequence is TGTGCCAGCAGCAAGGGCCTAGGGGGAGGGGTTGGTGGCTACACCTTC.